Listed here are 7 T cell receptor beta chains from one sample, sequenced in a study of prognosis after radiotherapy for stage I lung cancer. Two-round multiplex PCR on genomic DNA was the method by which TCR beta CDR3 was amplified. Every TRBV and TRBJ gene had its own specific primer in first-round PCR. In TCRdb, the multiplex PCR reads were re-called with MiXCR into one record per CDR3 protein. The data hold about 26,000 distinct CDR3 sequences, with approximately 38% observed a single time. Sequencing used PBMCs, obtained before or after stereotactic body radiation therapy (not recorded which). These receptor sequences come from a donor aged 50 or older with non-small cell lung cancer.

This clonotype was seen ten or more times. The chain combines TRBV19 with TRBJ1-1, with TRBD1 as a possible D gene (5 bases). V was trimmed by 5 bases and J by 4 bases, leaving 17 bases between them. CDR3 size: 15 residues. Germline CDR1 reads LNHDA; CDR2 reads SQIVND (reference sequence). Here the CDR3 DNA reads TGTGCCAGTAGTTCGTGGGGGAGGCGGAGCACTGAAGCTTTCTTT. This translates into CASSSWGRRSTEAFF.

Worth noting for this clonotype: Germline is not matched at one junction end, which may reflect a read error. The rearrangement uses TRBV7-3 and TRBJ2-5, with 9 bases aligning to TRBD2. The CDR3 runs 14 residues. Germline V gives CDR1 SGHTA, CDR2 FQGTGA. The CDR3 coding sequence is TGTGTCAGCAGCCAAGCGGGAGGACTCGAGACCCAGTACTTC. Amino acid sequence: CVSSQAGGLETQYF.

This clonotype was seen many times. This chain uses TRBV5-1 with TRBJ1-1, with D possibly being TRBD1 (5 bases). CDR1 is SGHRS, CDR2 YFSETQ, per germline. The CDR3 sequence is 13 residues long. Trimming left V 4 bases short and J 3 bases short, with 10 bases between. The CDR3 bases are TGCGCCAGCAGCGACAGTGTGGACACTGAAGCTTTCTTT. As protein: CASSDSVDTEAFF.

This chain connects TRBV30 to TRBJ2-2, with 8 bases matching TRBD2. CDR3 length equals 13 residues. Germline CDR1 and CDR2: GTSNPN and SVGIG (reference sequence). V lost 8 bases, J lost 6 bases, and 8 bases stayed unmatched. The CDR3 loop reads CARRAGGPGELFF. In nucleotides, the CDR3 is TGTGCCCGGCGGGCGGGAGGCCCCGGGGAGCTGTTTTTT.

Many counts were recorded for this clonotype. The chain links TRBV3-1 to TRBJ2-5; D is unresolved. CDR3 size: 14 residues. Trimming pared 5 bases from V and 5 bases from J, leaving 15 bases between. The germline V gene has CDR1 LGHDT and CDR2 YNNKEL (reference sequence). For the CDR3, the DNA is TGTGCCAGCAGCGCGCACTACAATTGGGAGACCCAGTACTTC. Translation: CASSAHYNWETQYF.

Ten or more counts support this clonotype. The chain employs TRBV7-6 and TRBJ2-1; weak D call: TRBD2 (7 bases). V was pared by 5 bases and J by 8 bases, with 22 bases between. The germline CDR1 and CDR2 sequences are SGHVS and FNYEAQ. The CDR3 length is 16 residues. The CDR3 nucleotides are TGTGCCAGCAGCCCGGGGTGGGGAACGGGGGGCGATGAGCAGTTCTTC. Encoded protein: CASSPGWGTGGDEQFF.

V and J are TRBV2 and TRBJ1-1, with D unresolved. Germline V gene sequence: CDR1 SNHLY, CDR2 FYNNEI. Trimming took 6 bases from V and 0 from J, leaving 11 bases between them. CDR3 length equals 14 residues. CDR3 sequence reads: CASRRTPVNTEAFF. CDR3 sequence (DNA): TGTGCCAGCAGGAGGACCCCAGTGAACACTGAAGCTTTCTTT.